The T cell receptor (beta chain) under discussion was sequenced for a study of cytomegalovirus exposure and HLA in healthy donors. The primer mix had 60 Vbeta and 13 Jbeta primers. Profiling relied on immunoSEQ multiplex PCR, and the TCRdb table lists in-frame clones only, not all of them. The table has about 140,000 clones, roughly four fifths seen once; the top ten hold approximately 8.8%. This clone was observed a handful of times. Its antigen is not identified. Study outcomes and limitations: Being productive about 87% or about 30% of the time was typical of most TCR beta V segments in an earlier analysis. Fewer N-insertions than the 666-donor mean were reportedly shown by an Asian-associated ancestry cluster in a later analysis.

This TCR came from a woman aged 45-65 years in good health and CMV-seropositive. Sequencing was performed on PBMCs.

The CDR3 nucleotides read TGTGCCAGTAGACAGGGGGCGCGGTTTGAGCCCCAGCATTTT. Translation: CASRQGARFEPQHF. The genes are TRBV19 and TRBJ1-5, with 9 bases aligning to TRBD1. V lost 6 bases to trimming and J lost 8 bases; unmatched junction nucleotides: 8. Looked up from germline, CDR1 is LNHDA and CDR2 is SQIVND (reference sequence). This CDR3 comprises 14 residues.